One T cell receptor (beta chain) is described in this entry. No antigen is known for it. Per-nucleotide qualities are absent, and no much larger clonotype sits a single base away. V has 0 bases trimmed and J has 11 bases trimmed; junction bases matching no gene number 9. The CDR3 has 14 amino acids, counting the end cysteine and phenylalanine. The sequence is cut down to CDR3 DNA, 42 bases in frame from base 1. Based on the germline V gene (reference sequence), the CDR1 and CDR2 sequences are LGHDT and YNNKEL. Data came from an Illumina HiSeq 1500. TCRdb applied fastp at Q25 and MiXCR to the public reads, then kept only in-frame beta chains. Rows are unified per CDR3 protein, each entry keeping the most common DNA and genes. The sample table holds about 490,000 distinct CDR3 sequences, of which about 10% were seen once. In total, the top ten clones hold about a tenth of the sample. The entry originates in a study of T cell repertoires in cytomegalovirus infection (dated by TCRdb to between 2017 and 2020). With respect to the entire study: Donor HLA type was relevant to the analysis, because carriage of CMV infection together with the matching HLA type was indicated by public TCR beta signatures. Beyond this particular receptor, the publication reports: The ex vivo response was dominated by HLA-C-restricted CMV-specific TCR beta clonotypes, and the single most frequent clonotype in two of eight donors was supplied by these HLA-C-restricted clonotypes. In both this cohort and an independent roughly 350-donor cohort, the cumulative frequency of public TCR beta family members distinguished carriers of CMV infection plus the relevant HLA type.

The sequencing input was PBMCs. This chain joins TRBV3-1 to TRBJ1-1, and TRBD1 aligns with 7 junction nucleotides. The receptor was derived from a human donor in good health (CMV status not recorded). Some clones in this sample may be carry-over from other donors' samples. The CDR3 reads as follows: CASSQDSGGGRAFF. Here is the DNA: TGTGCCAGCAGCCAAGATTCTGGAGGGGGCCGCGCTTTCTTT.